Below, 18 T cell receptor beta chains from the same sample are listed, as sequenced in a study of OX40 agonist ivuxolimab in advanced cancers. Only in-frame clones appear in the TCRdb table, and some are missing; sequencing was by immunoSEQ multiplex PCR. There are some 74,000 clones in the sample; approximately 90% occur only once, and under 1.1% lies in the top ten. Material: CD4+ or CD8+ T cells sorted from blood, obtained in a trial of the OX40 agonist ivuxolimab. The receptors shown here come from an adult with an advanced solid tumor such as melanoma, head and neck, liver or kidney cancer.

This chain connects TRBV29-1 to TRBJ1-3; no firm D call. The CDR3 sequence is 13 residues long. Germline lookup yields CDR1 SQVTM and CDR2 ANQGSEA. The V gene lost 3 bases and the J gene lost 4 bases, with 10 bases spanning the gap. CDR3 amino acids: CSVDRLGGNTIYF. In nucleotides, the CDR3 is TGCAGCGTTGATCGCCTCGGGGGAAACACCATATATTTT.

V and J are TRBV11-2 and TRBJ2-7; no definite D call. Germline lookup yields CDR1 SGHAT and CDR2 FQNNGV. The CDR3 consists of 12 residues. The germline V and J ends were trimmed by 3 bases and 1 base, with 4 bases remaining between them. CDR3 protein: CASSFGSYEQYF. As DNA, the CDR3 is TGTGCCAGCAGCTTTGGATCCTACGAGCAGTACTTC.

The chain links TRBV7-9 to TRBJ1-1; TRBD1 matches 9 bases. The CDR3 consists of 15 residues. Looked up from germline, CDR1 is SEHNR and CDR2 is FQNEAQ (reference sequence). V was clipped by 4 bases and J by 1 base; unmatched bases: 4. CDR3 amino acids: CASSSKGQGNTEAFF. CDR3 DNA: TGTGCCAGCAGCTCGAAGGGACAGGGGAACACTGAAGCTTTCTTT.

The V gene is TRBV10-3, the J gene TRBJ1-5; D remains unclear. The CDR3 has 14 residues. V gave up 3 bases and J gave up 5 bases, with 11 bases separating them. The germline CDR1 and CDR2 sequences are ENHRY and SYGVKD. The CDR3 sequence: CAISEGSADQPQHF. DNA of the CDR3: TGTGCCATCAGTGAAGGGTCAGCCGATCAGCCCCAGCATTTT.

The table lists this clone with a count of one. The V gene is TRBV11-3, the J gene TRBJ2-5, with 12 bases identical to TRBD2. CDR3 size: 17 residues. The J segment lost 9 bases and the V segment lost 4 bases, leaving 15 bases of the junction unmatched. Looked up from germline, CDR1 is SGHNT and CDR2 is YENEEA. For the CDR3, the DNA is TGTGCCAGCAGCTCCGGAACACTAGCGGGGGGTTGGGAGGCCCAGTACTTC. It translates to CASSSGTLAGGWEAQYF.

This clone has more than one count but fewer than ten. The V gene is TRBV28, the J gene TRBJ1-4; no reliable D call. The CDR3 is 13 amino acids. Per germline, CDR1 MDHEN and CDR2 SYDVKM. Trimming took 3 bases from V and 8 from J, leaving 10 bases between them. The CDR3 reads CASSFGVGEKLFF. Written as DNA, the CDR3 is TGTGCCAGCAGTTTTGGGGTTGGGGAAAAACTGTTTTTT. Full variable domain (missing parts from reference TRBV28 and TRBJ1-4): DVKVTQSSRYLVKRTGEKVFLECVQDMDHENMFWYRQDPGLGLRLIYFSYDVKMKEKGDIPEGYSVSREKKERFSLILESASTNQTSMYLCASSFGVGEKLFFGSGTQLSVL.

CDR3 sequence: CASRTLQSNEQFF. The CDR3 coding sequence is TGTGCCAGTAGGACATTACAGAGCAATGAGCAGTTCTTC. This chain uses TRBV19 with TRBJ2-1; no firm D call. This CDR3 is built from 13 residues. Germline V lookup: CDR1 LNHDA, CDR2 SQIVND (reference sequence). Trimming removed 6 bases from V and 6 bases from J, with 12 bases in between.

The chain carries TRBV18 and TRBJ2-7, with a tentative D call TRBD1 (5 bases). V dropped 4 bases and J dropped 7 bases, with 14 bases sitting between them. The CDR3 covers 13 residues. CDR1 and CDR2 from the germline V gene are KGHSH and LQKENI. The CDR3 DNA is TGTGCCAGCTCACAATCCGGACAAGAAGAGCAGTACTTC. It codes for CASSQSGQEEQYF.

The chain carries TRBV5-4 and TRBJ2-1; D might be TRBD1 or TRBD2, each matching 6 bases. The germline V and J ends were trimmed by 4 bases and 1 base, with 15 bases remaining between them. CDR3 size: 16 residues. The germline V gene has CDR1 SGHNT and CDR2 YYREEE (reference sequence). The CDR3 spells CASSPGGGPSYNEQFF. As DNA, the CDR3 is TGTGCCAGCAGCCCCGGTGGGGGGCCGTCCTACAATGAGCAGTTCTTC.

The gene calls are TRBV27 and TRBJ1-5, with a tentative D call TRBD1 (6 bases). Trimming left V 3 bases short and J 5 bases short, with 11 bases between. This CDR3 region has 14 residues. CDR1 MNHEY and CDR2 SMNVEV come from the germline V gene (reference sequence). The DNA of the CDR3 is TGTGCCAGCAGTTTTCGGTCAGGGGATCAGCCCCAGCATTTT. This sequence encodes CASSFRSGDQPQHF.

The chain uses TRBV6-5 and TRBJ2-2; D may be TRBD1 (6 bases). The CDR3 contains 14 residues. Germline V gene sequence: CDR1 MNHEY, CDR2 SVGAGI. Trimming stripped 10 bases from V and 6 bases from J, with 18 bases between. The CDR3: CATGTRGQAGELFF. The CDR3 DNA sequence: TGTGCCACGGGAACCAGGGGCCAGGCCGGGGAGCTGTTTTTT.

Here the CDR3 reads CASCADRTWEQYF. The DNA for the CDR3 is TGTGCCAGCTGTGCGGATCGAACTTGGGAGCAGTACTTC. The chain carries TRBV2 and TRBJ2-7, with D unresolved. This CDR3 has 13 residues. Germline V lookup: CDR1 SNHLY, CDR2 FYNNEI. Between the trimmed V and J ends, which lost 8 bases and 7 bases, there was a span of 18 bases.

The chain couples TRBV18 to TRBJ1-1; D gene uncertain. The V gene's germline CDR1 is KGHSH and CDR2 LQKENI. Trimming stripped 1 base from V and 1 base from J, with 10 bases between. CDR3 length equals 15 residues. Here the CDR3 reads CASSPRRTQNTEAFF. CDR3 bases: TGTGCCAGCTCACCACGTCGGACTCAGAACACTGAAGCTTTCTTT.

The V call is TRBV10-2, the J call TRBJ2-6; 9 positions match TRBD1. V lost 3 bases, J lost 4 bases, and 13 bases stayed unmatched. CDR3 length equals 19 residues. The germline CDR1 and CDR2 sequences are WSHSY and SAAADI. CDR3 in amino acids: CASSEKFGTGSPGANVLTF. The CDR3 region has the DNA TGCGCCAGCAGTGAAAAGTTTGGGACAGGGTCTCCCGGGGCCAACGTCCTGACTTTC.

As DNA, the CDR3 is TGTGCCAGCAGCTCCGGGAACACTGAAGCTTTCTTT. It specifies CASSSGNTEAFF. V usage is TRBV5-4 and J usage is TRBJ1-1, with D unresolved. The germline gives CDR1 SGHNT, CDR2 YYREEE (reference sequence). The V gene lost 3 bases and the J gene lost 1 base, with 4 bases spanning the gap. The CDR3 contains 12 residues.

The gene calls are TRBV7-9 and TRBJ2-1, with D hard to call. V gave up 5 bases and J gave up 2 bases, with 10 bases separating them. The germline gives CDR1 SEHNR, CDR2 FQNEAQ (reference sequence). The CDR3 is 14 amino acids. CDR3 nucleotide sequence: TGTGCCAGCAGCCGAGCGACGGCCTACAATGAGCAGTTCTTC. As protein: CASSRATAYNEQFF.

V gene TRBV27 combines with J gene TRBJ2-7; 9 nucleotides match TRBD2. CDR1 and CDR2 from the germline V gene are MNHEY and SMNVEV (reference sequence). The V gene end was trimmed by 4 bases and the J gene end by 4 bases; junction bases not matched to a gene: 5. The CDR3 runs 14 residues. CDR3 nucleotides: TGTGCCAGCAGTTGGCGGGAGGGCCTTTACGAGCAGTACTTC. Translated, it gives CASSWREGLYEQYF.

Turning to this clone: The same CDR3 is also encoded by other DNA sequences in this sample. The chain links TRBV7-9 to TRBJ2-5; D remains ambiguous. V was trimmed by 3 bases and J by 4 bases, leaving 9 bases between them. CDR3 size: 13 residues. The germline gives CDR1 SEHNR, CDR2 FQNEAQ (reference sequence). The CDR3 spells CASSFGVGETQYF. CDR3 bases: TGTGCCAGCAGCTTTGGGGTAGGAGAGACCCAGTACTTC.